These 9 T cell receptor beta chains originate from one sample sequenced in a study of tumor and adjacent non-tumor tissue in lung cancer. This sample's RNA came from whole unsorted tissue. This non-tumor lung sample came from over 3 cm beyond the tumor edge. TCRbeta libraries were built with three rounds of nested PCR, modified from ARM-PCR. TCRdb used MiXCR to reprocess the multiplex PCR reads, holding one entry per CDR3 protein. Of about 98,000 distinct CDR3 sequences in the sample, 80% were seen once. Sequencing used distant non-tumor lung tissue. The receptors come from a man aged 55-75 years with small cell lung cancer.

This clonotype was detected a few times. V and J are TRBV7-2 and TRBJ2-1; TRBD2 agrees at 10 bases. The length of the CDR3 is 15 residues. V lost 2 bases, J lost 8 bases, and 6 bases stayed unmatched. Germline V CDR1 and CDR2: SGHTA, FQGNSA. CDR3 sequence (DNA): TGTGCCAGCAGCTTATTTGGGCTAGCGGGAGATGAGCAGTTCTTC. Amino acid sequence: CASSLFGLAGDEQFF.

In regard to this clonotype: One junction end disagrees with the germline gene, perhaps due to a read error. The J gene is TRBJ2-1, the V gene TRBV6-1, with 7 bases identical to TRBD2. Germline CDR1 is MNHNS and CDR2 is SASEGT. This CDR3 spans 17 amino acids. The CDR3 nucleotides are TGTGCCAGCAGGGGCATCCGGGGGGTCTTAAAACCCAATGAGCAGTCCTTC. It is translated as CASRGIRGVLKPNEQSF.

Notes on this clonotype: This may come from a read error, since a much larger clone is one base off. This rearrangement joins TRBV20-1 to TRBJ2-3; 7 bases align to TRBD2. The germline gives CDR1 DFQATT, CDR2 SNEGSKA (reference sequence). Trimming at V came to 7 bases and at J to 5 bases, leaving 15 bases not matched to a gene. CDR3 size: 15 residues. The CDR3 sequence: CSDRTPSGALDTQYF. The CDR3 DNA reads as TGCAGTGATAGGACTCCTAGCGGAGCCTTAGATACGCAGTATTTT.

The chain carries TRBV20-1 and TRBJ2-1, with unresolved D. The ends were cut back, 4 bases at V and 8 bases at J, with 12 bases in the middle. Looked up from germline, CDR1 is DFQATT and CDR2 is SNEGSKA (reference sequence). CDR3 size: 12 residues. The CDR3: CSAMRLDDEQFF. Written as DNA, the CDR3 is TGCAGTGCTATGCGCCTGGACGATGAGCAGTTCTTC.

On this clonotype: With a much larger clone just one base away, this may be a read error. The chain recombines TRBV25-1 with TRBJ2-7; D is perhaps TRBD1 (6 bases). Germline V gene sequence: CDR1 MGHDK, CDR2 SYGVNS. The CDR3 consists of 15 residues. In DNA form, the CDR3 reads TGTCCCAGCAGTGAAAAGATAGACAGGTCCTACGAGCAGTACGTC. It encodes CPSSEKIDRSYEQYV.

In its sample, this clonotype was seen once. A much larger clone differs from this one at a single base, so this may be a read error. V gene TRBV5-1 combines with J gene TRBJ2-1; 8 bases align to TRBD2. Germline CDR1 is SGHRS and CDR2 is YFSETQ. The CDR3 totals 16 residues. In DNA form, the CDR3 reads TGCGCCAGCAGCTTGGGGGGACTAGGTAATTACAATGAGCGGTTCTTC. Its protein product is CASSLGGLGNYNERFF.

The chain is built from TRBV6-1 and TRBJ1-4; 9 positions agree with TRBD1. V shed 4 bases and J 10 bases; nucleotides not matched to a gene: 10. Germline V gives CDR1 MNHNS, CDR2 SASEGT. CDR3 length equals 15 residues. In DNA, the CDR3 is TGTGCCAGCAGTGTGAGGGGACAGGGATCGGGAAAACTGTTTTTT. Its translation: CASSVRGQGSGKLFF.

This clonotype has only one observation. This rearrangement joins TRBV29-1 to TRBJ2-5; 8 positions agree with TRBD1. CDR3 length: 13 residues. Trimming cost V 3 bases and J 3 bases; bases outside gene matches: 3. Per the germline V gene, CDR1 is SQVTM and CDR2 is ANQGSEA. The DNA for the CDR3 is TGCAGCGTTGACAGGGGACAGGAAGAGACCCAGTACTTC. This encodes CSVDRGQEETQYF. The entire variable domain, with the rest obtained from reference TRBV29-1 and TRBJ2-5, is as follows: SAVISQKPSRDICQRGTSLTIQCQVDSQVTMMFWYRQQPGQSLTLIATANQGSEATYESGFVIDKFPISRPNLTFSTLTVSNMSPEDSSIYLCSVDRGQEETQYFGPGTRLLVL.

The sample holds many counts of this clonotype. This chain links TRBV20-1 with TRBJ2-3, with TRBD2 identical over 7 bases. The CDR3 length is 15 residues. Germline V gene lookup returns CDR1 DFQATT and CDR2 SNEGSKA (reference sequence). V gave up 3 bases and J gave up 4 bases; unmatched junction bases: 10. Here the CDR3 DNA reads TGCAGTGCTAGCCCAGCGGGAAGGGAGGCAGATACGCAGTATTTT. This codes for CSASPAGREADTQYF.